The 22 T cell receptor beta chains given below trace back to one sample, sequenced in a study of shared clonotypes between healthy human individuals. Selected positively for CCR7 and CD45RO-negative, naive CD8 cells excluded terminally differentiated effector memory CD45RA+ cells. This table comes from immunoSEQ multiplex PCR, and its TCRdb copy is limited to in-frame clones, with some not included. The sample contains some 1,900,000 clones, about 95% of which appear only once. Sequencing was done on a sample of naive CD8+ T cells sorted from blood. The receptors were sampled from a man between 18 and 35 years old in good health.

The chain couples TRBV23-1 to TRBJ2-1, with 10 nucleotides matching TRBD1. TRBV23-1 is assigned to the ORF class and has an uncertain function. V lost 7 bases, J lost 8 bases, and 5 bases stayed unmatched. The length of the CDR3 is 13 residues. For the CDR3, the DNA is TGCGCCAGCACCCGGGGACAGGGGTATGAGCAGTTCTTC. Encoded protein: CASTRGQGYEQFF.

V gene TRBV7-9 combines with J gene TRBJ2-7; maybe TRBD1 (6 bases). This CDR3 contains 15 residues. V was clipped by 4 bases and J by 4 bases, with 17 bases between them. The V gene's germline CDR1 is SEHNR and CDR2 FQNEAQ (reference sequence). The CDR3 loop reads CASSSLQGDRYEQYF. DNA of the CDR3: TGTGCCAGCAGCTCCCTACAGGGTGATAGATACGAGCAGTACTTC.

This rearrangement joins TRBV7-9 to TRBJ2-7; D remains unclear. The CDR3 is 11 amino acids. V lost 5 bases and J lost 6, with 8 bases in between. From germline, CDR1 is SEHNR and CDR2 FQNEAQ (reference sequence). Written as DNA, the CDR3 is TGTGCCAGCAGCCCGGGTGCCGAGCAGTACTTC. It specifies CASSPGAEQYF.

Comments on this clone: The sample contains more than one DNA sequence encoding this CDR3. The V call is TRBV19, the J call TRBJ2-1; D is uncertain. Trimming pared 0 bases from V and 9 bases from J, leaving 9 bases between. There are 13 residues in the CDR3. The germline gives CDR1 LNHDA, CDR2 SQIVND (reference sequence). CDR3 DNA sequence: TGTGCCAGTAGTATAGATATTGAAAGTGAGCAGTTCTTC. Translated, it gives CASSIDIESEQFF. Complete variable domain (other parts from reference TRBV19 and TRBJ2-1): DGGITQSPKYLFRKEGQNVTLSCEQNLNHDAMYWYRQDPGQGLRLIYYSQIVNDFQKGDIAEGYSVSREKKESFPLTVTSAQKNPTAFYLCASSIDIESEQFFGPGTRLTVL.

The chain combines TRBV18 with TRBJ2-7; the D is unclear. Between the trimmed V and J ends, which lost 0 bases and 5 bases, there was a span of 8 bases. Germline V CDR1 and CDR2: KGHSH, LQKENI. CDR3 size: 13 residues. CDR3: CASSPPLNHEQYF. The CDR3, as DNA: TGTGCCAGCTCACCACCTTTGAACCACGAGCAGTACTTC.

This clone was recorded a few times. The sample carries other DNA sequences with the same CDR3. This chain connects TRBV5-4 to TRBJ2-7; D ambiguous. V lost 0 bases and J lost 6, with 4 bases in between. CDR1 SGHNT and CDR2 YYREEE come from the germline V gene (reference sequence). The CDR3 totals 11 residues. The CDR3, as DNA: TGTGCCAGCAGCTTGGAGGGCGAGCAGTACTTC. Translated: CASSLEGEQYF.

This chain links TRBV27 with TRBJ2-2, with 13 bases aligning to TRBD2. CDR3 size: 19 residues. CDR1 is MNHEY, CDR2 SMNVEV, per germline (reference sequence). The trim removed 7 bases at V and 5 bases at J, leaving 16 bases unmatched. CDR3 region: CASTPGLAGAGTQTGELFF. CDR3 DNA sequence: TGTGCCAGCACCCCCGGACTAGCGGGGGCCGGAACACAGACCGGGGAGCTGTTTTTT.

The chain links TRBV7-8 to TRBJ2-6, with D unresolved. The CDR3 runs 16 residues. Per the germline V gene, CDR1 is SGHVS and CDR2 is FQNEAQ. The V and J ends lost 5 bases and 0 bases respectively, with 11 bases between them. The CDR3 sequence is CASSPRPNSGANVLTF. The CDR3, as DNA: TGTGCCAGCAGCCCAAGACCGAACTCTGGGGCCAACGTCCTGACTTTC.

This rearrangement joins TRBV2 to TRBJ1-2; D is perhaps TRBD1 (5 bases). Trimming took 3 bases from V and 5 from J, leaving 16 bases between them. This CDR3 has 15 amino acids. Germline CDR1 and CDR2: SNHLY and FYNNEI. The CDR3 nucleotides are TGTGCCAGCAGTGACTGGGCAGGGCAGGGATATGGCTACACCTTC. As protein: CASSDWAGQGYGYTF.

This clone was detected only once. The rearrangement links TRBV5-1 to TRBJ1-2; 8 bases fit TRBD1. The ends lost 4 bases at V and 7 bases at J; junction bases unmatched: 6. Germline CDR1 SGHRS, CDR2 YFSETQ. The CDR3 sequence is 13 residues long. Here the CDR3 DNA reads TGCGCCAGCAGCCCGGGGACAGGAGGTGGCTACACCTTC. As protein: CASSPGTGGGYTF.

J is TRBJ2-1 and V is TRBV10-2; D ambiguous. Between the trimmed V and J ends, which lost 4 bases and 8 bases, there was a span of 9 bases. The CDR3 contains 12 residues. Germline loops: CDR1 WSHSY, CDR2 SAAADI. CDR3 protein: CASSGQVDEQFF. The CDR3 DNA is TGCGCCAGCAGTGGTCAGGTCGATGAGCAGTTCTTC.

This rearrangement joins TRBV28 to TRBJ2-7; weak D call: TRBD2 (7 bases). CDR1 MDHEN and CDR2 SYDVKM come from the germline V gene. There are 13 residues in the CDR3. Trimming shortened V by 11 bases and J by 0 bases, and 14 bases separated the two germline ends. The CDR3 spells CAAVAGASYEQYF. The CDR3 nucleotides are TGTGCCGCCGTTGCGGGGGCCTCCTACGAGCAGTACTTC.

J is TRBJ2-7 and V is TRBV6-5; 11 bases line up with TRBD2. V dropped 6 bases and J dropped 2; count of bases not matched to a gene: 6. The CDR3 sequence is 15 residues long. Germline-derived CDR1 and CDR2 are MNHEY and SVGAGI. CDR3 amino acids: CASSPTSGSPYEQYF. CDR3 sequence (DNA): TGTGCCAGCAGCCCTACTAGCGGGAGCCCCTACGAGCAGTACTTC.

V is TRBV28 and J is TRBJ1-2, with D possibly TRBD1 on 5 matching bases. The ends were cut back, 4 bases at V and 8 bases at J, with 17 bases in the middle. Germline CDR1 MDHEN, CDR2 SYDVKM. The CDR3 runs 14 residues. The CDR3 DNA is TGTGCCAGCAGTTCCCCCAGGGACTTCTGGGGCTACACCTTC. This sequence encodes CASSSPRDFWGYTF.

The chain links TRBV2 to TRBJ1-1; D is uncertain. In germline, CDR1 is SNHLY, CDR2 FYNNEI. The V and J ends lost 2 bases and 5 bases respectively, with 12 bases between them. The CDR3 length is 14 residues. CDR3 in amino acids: CASSEMGLGTEAFF. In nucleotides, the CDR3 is TGTGCCAGCAGTGAAATGGGTTTAGGGACTGAAGCTTTCTTT.

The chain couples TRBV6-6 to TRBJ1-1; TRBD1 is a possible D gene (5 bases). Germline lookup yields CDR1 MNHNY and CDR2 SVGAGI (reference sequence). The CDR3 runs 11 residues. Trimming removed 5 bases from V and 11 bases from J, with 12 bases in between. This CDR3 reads CASSLEGWAFF. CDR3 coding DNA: TGTGCCAGCAGTCTCGAGGGGTGGGCTTTCTTT.

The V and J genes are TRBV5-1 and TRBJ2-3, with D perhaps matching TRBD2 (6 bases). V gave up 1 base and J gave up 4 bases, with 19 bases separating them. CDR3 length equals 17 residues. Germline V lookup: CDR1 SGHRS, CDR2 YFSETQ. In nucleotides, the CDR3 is TGCGCCAGCAGCTTGATCTCCATCCGGGACTTGGCAGATACGCAGTATTTT. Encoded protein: CASSLISIRDLADTQYF.

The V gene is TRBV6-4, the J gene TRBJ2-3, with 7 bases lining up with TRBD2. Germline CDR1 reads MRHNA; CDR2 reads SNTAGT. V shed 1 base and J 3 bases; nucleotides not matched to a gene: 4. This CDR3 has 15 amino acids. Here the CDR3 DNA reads TGTGCCAGCAGTGACTGGGGTAGCGGGACAGATACGCAGTATTTT. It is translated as CASSDWGSGTDTQYF.

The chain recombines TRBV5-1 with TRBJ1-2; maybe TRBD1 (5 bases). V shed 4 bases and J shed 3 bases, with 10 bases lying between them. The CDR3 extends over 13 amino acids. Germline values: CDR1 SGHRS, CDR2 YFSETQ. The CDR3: CASSQGRDYGYTF. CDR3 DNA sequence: TGCGCCAGCAGCCAGGGACGGGACTATGGCTACACCTTC.

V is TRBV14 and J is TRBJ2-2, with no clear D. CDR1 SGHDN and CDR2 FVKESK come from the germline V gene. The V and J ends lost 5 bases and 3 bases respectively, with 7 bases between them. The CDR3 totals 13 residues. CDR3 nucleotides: TGTGCCAGCAGCTATGCTTACACCGGGGAGCTGTTTTTT. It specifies CASSYAYTGELFF.

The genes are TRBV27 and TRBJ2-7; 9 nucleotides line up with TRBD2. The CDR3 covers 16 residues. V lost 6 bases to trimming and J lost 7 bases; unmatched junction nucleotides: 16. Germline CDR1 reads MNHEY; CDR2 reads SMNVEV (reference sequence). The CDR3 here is CASSPTGLALAWEQYF. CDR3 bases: TGTGCCAGCAGCCCAACGGGACTAGCTCTAGCGTGGGAGCAGTACTTC.

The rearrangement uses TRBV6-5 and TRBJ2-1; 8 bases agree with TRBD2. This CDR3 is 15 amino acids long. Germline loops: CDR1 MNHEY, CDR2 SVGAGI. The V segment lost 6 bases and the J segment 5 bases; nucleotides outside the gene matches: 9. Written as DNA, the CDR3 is TGTGCCAGCAGCACACTAGCGGCTTTTGACAATGAGCAGTTCTTC. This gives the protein CASSTLAAFDNEQFF.